This is a list of T cell receptor beta chains from one sample in a study of blood T cell repertoires in COVID-19. Clones were read by immunoSEQ multiplex PCR, and TCRdb kept only the in-frame ones, dropping some. Of roughly 340,000 clones detected, about 90% appear once; the ten largest clones hold more than 5.5%. Sequencing was carried out using peripheral blood. The receptors originated from a woman in her 70s with COVID-19, enrolled during active disease. Each CDR3 is given with its conserved first and last residue.

v_call	cdr3_aa
TRBV5-1	CASSFDVSRRNEQFF
TRBV5-1	CASSLGGPGELFF
TRBV4-1	CASSQEWPRDRKYQPQHF
TRBV19	CASSMGQQINSPLHF
TRBV2	CASSENREPSYEQYF
TRBV12-3/TRBV12-4	CASSFRELSPLHF
TRBV7-2	CASSWAGVVGSPLHF
TRBV6-5	CASVMGAEQYF
TRBV7-2	CASRYTGQGTDTQYF
TRBV2	CASTNNDEQFF
TRBV27	CASSRYPGVSNQPQHF
TRBV6-5	CASSYDTNYGYTF
TRBV2	CASRGRQETQYF
TRBV18	CASSQGSNGYTF
TRBV2	CASSVSGGTEAFF
TRBV11-2	CASSPQGDIYGYTF
TRBV6-5	CASSLQGELEAFF
TRBV2	CASGQAEEGEAFF
TRBV18	CASSPSGGVSGELFF
TRBV7-2	CASSLNGGRNSPLHF
TRBV21-1	CASSKAPDYPNYGYTF
TRBV28	CASSLGGGGNGYTF
TRBV7-3	CASSPGTGAGYTF
TRBV24-1	CATSDLTGENTGELFF
TRBV12-3/TRBV12-4	CASSTQQETQYF
TRBV18	CASSPSSGREETQYF
TRBV7-2	CASSSFYLTGRSTNEKLFF
TRBV10-2	CASRAQGNQPQHF